Shown below are 4 T cell receptor beta chains from a single sample sequenced in a study of T-cell reconstitution after alpha-beta-depleted transplantation in children (dated by TCRdb to about 2016). The method behind the library was PCR. Sequencing used an Illumina HiSeq 2500. TCR library preparation used molecular barcoding, with unique molecular identifiers applied to normalize quantification of the TCRbeta repertoire. TCRdb took the public reads, trimmed them with fastp at Q25, ran MiXCR for clone calling and kept in-frame beta chains. CDR3 protein duplicates are merged, each entry listing the most common genes and DNA. Counted in this sample were nearly 350,000 distinct CDR3 sequences; about a sixth of them appeared once. Of the sample, around two fifths is held by the ten largest clones. The sample's treatment or condition label, decoded: allogeneic hematopoietic cell transplantation with graft depleted of TCRalphabeta T cells and CD19 B cells.

The sequencing used PBMCs, mostly from graft donor cells, collected 360 days after TCRalphabeta/CD19-depleted stem cell transplant. The receptors derive from a male patient aged 2-9 years who had a stem cell transplant for acute lymphoblastic leukemia, so the T cells may come from the graft donor.

This clonotype was found a few times. This chain connects TRBV6-2 or TRBV6-3 to TRBJ1-1, with a tentative D call TRBD1 (6 bases). The length of the CDR3 is 16 residues. CDR1 and CDR2 (germline): MNHEY, SVGEGT. V lost 7 bases to trimming and J lost 3 bases, with 21 bases between them. The CDR3 nucleotides are TGTGCCAGCAATCTATCGCCCTGGACAGCTGACACTGAAGCTTTCTTT. This translates into CASNLSPWTADTEAFF.

This rearrangement joins TRBV12-3 or TRBV12-4 to TRBJ2-3; D gene ambiguous. The CDR3 runs to 12 residues. V was cut by 8 bases and J by 2 bases, with 8 bases left in between. The CDR3 region has the DNA TGTGCCAGCGGCCTCCTCACAGATACGCAGTATTTT. Protein: CASGLLTDTQYF.

In its sample, this clonotype was seen many times. CDR3 bases: TGCAGTGCTAGAGATTCGACTAGCCCCCGTAGAGAGCAGTACTTC. Its translation is CSARDSTSPRREQYF. The gene calls are TRBV20-1 and TRBJ2-7, with 7 nucleotides matching TRBD2. V shed 0 bases, J shed 7 bases, and the junction held 12 bases outside the gene matches. Germline lookup yields CDR1 DFQATT and CDR2 SNEGSKA (reference sequence). This CDR3 has 15 amino acids.

V is TRBV7-9 and J is TRBJ2-1, with 12 bases lining up with TRBD2. The CDR3 has 14 amino acids. CDR1 SEHNR and CDR2 FQNEAQ come from the germline V gene (reference sequence). V lost 5 bases to trimming and J lost 8 bases; unmatched junction nucleotides: 4. The CDR3 coding sequence is TGTGCCAGCAGCGGACTAGCGGGACATGATGAGCAGTTCTTC. It encodes CASSGLAGHDEQFF.